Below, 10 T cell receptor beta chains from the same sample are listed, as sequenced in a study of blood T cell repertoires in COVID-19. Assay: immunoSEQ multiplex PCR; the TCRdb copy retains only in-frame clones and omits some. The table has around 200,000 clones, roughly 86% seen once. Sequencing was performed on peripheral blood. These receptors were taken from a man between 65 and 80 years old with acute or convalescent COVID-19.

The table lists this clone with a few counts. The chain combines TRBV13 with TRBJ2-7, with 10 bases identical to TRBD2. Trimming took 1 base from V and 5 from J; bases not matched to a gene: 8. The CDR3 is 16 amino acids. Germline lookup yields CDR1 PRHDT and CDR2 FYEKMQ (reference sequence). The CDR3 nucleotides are TGTGCCAGCAGCTTAGCCCCAGCGGGAGGGACCCACGAGCAGTACTTC. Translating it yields CASSLAPAGGTHEQYF.

This CDR3 is CASSLQGAGNQPQHF. CDR3 bases: TGTGCCAGCAGCTTACAGGGGGCTGGCAATCAGCCCCAGCATTTT. This chain links TRBV7-9 with TRBJ1-5, with 8 bases fitting TRBD1. The junction had 2 bases not matched to a gene; V was cut back by 2 bases and J by 2 bases. Germline V gives CDR1 SEHNR, CDR2 FQNEAQ (reference sequence). The CDR3 contains 15 residues.

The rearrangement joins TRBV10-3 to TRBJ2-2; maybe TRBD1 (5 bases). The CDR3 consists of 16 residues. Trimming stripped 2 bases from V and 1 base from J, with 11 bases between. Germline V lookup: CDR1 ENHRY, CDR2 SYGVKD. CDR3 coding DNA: TGTGCCATCAGTGAGCGGGTCAGGGAGAACACCGGGGAGCTGTTTTTT. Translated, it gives CAISERVRENTGELFF.

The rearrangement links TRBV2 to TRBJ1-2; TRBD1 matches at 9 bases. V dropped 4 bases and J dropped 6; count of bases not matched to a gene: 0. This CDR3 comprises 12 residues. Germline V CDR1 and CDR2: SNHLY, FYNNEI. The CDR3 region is CASSGTGDGYTF. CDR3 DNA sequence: TGTGCCAGCAGTGGGACAGGGGATGGCTACACCTTC.

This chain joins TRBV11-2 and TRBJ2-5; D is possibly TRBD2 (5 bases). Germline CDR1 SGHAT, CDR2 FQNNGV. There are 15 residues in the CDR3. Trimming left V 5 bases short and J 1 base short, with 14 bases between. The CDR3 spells CASSPRGAAQETQYF. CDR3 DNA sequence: TGTGCCAGCAGCCCCCGGGGAGCGGCCCAAGAGACCCAGTACTTC.

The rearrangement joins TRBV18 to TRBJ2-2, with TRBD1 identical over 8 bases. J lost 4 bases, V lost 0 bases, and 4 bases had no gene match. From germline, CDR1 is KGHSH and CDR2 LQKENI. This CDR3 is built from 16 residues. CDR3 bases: TGTGCCAGCTCACCACCGTGGACAGGGCTCACCGGGGAGCTGTTTTTT. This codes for CASSPPWTGLTGELFF. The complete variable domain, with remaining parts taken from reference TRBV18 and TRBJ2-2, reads NAGVMQNPRHLVRRRGQEARLRCSPMKGHSHVYWYRQLPEEGLKFMVYLQKENIIDESGMPKERFSAEFPKEGPSILRIQQVVRGDSAAYFCASSPPWTGLTGELFFGEGSRLTVL.

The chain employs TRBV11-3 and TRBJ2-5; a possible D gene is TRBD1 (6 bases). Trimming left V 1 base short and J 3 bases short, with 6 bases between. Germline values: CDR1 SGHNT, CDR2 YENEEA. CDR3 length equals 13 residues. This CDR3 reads CASSLGTEETQYF. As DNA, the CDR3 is TGTGCCAGCAGCTTAGGGACAGAAGAGACCCAGTACTTC.

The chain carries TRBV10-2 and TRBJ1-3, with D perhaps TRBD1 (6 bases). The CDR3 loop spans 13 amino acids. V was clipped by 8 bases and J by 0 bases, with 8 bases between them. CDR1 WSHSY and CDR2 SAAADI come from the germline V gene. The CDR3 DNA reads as TGCGCCAGCGGGGGCAACTCTGGAAACACCATATATTTT. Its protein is CASGGNSGNTIYF.

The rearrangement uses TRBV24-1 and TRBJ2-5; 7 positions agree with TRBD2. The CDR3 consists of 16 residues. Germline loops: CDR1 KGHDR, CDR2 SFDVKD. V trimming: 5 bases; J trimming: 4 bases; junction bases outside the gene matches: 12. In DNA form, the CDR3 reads TGTGCCACCAGTGCTCCGGAGGAAGCGGGGCCAGAGACCCAGTACTTC. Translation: CATSAPEEAGPETQYF.

CDR3: CASQQGINYGYTF. CDR3 bases: TGTGCCAGCCAACAGGGAATCAACTATGGCTACACCTTC. The chain carries TRBV18 and TRBJ1-2; D may be TRBD1 (6 bases). The V gene lost 8 bases and the J gene lost 2 bases, with 12 bases spanning the gap. Germline CDR1 and CDR2: KGHSH and LQKENI. The CDR3 is 13 residues long.